Each of the 5 T cell receptor beta chains below was sequenced from the same sample in a study of STAT5B mutations in CD4+ large granular lymphocyte leukemia. The assay was immunoSEQ multiplex PCR, and TCRdb's table has in-frame clones only and misses some. The sample consists of tens of thousands of clones, roughly 65% of them appearing once. Sequenced material: CD4+ T cells from blood buffy coats. The source of these receptors is a human donor in good health.

A few counts support this clone. The J gene is TRBJ1-2, the V gene TRBV10-3; TRBD1 agrees at 7 bases. The CDR3 is 13 residues long. V was pared by 6 bases and J by 5 bases, with 6 bases of the junction left unmatched. From germline, CDR1 is ENHRY and CDR2 SYGVKD. The CDR3 protein is CAISQGGGYGYTF. The CDR3 DNA sequence: TGTGCCATCAGCCAGGGGGGAGGGTATGGCTACACCTTC.

V is TRBV4-3 and J is TRBJ1-4; 8 bases match TRBD1. After removal of 4 bases from V and 1 base from J, the junction contained 2 bases not matched to a gene. The CDR3 length is 15 residues. From germline, CDR1 is LGHNA and CDR2 YSLEER. CDR3: CASSRDRGTNEKLFF. The DNA for the CDR3 is TGCGCCAGCAGCCGCGACAGGGGAACTAATGAAAAACTGTTTTTT.

This clone was counted only a few times. The chain links TRBV7-8 to TRBJ1-5; D remains unclear. The CDR3 is 16 residues long. The V gene's germline CDR1 is SGHVS and CDR2 FQNEAQ. V was shortened by 1 base and J by 7 bases, with 17 bases between the two germline ends. The CDR3 reads CASSLEGWVTNQPQHF. The CDR3, as DNA: TGTGCCAGCAGCTTAGAGGGTTGGGTGACGAACCAGCCCCAGCATTTT.

V is TRBV19 and J is TRBJ2-1, with no clear D. The CDR3 is made up of 12 amino acids. Trimming removed 1 base at V and 9 bases at J, with 7 bases between. Per germline, CDR1 LNHDA and CDR2 SQIVND (reference sequence). The DNA of the CDR3 is TGTGCCAGTAGTATAGCTGGGTCTGAGCAGTTCTTC. Translation: CASSIAGSEQFF. Full variable domain (rest looked up from reference TRBV19 and TRBJ2-1): DGGITQSPKYLFRKEGQNVTLSCEQNLNHDAMYWYRQDPGQGLRLIYYSQIVNDFQKGDIAEGYSVSREKKESFPLTVTSAQKNPTAFYLCASSIAGSEQFFGPGTRLTVL.

The chain joins TRBV27 to TRBJ2-1; no definite D call. The length of the CDR3 is 11 residues. CDR1 and CDR2 (germline): MNHEY, SMNVEV (reference sequence). The V gene lost 6 bases and the J gene lost 4 bases, with 4 bases spanning the gap. In DNA, the CDR3 is TGTGCCAGCAGCGATTACAATGAGCAGTTCTTC. Protein sequence: CASSDYNEQFF.